A selection of T cell receptor beta chains follows, all from one sample in a study of blood T cell repertoires in COVID-19. Method: immunoSEQ multiplex PCR; TCRdb's copy keeps in-frame clones and lacks some. Of fewer than 200,000 clones in the sample, 65% to 90% are singletons; the top ten hold less than 2%. The sample taken for sequencing was peripheral blood. The receptors originated from a human donor in a cohort sampled during active COVID-19. The conserved cysteine and the conserved F or W are not part of the CDR3 here.

v_call: TRBV5-1; cdr3_aa: ASSRAAGAFGELF
v_call: TRBV15; cdr3_aa: ATSRDRVYSNQPQH
v_call: TRBV28; cdr3_aa: ASSSAGRGSTEAF
v_call: TRBV9; cdr3_aa: ASSPEGGQGAGDEKLF
v_call: TRBV13; cdr3_aa: ASSGGLNTEAF
v_call: TRBV7-6; cdr3_aa: ASSPPEQGADTIY
v_call: TRBV7-9; cdr3_aa: ASSLERQGWGTEAF
v_call: TRBV19; cdr3_aa: ASSIAPVIKAGAKNEQF
v_call: TRBV5-4; cdr3_aa: ASSLQGGETQY
v_call: TRBV6-5; cdr3_aa: ASSYSRTGGSHEQY
v_call: TRBV24-1; cdr3_aa: ATSESGTEETQY
v_call: TRBV3-1/TRBV3-2; cdr3_aa: ASSQQGGSYNSPLH
v_call: TRBV19; cdr3_aa: ASQGGVGGYT
v_call: TRBV19; cdr3_aa: ASSIRRLAGTYEQY
v_call: TRBV9; cdr3_aa: ASSAGLVSYNEQF
v_call: TRBV19; cdr3_aa: ASSIVGQGGQPQH
v_call: TRBV7-3; cdr3_aa: ASSTGLAGDEQF
v_call: TRBV5-6; cdr3_aa: ASIRTGMVYEQY
v_call: TRBV7-9; cdr3_aa: ASSLGAGLFYEQY
v_call: TRBV4-3; cdr3_aa: ASSQGTTGAGTTNEKLF
v_call: TRBV12-3/TRBV12-4; cdr3_aa: AGPPTETQY
v_call: TRBV7-6; cdr3_aa: ASSPGAGGPYEQY
v_call: TRBV27; cdr3_aa: ASSRLTSGRSYNEQF
v_call: TRBV12-2; cdr3_aa: ASRLGTSGDYEQY
v_call: TRBV9; cdr3_aa: ASSVGPGDPYEQY
v_call: TRBV23-1; cdr3_aa: ASSQSVGCIGVDGYT
v_call: TRBV19; cdr3_aa: ASSPTGGYSPLH
v_call: TRBV7-9; cdr3_aa: ASSLVRQGGRRTEAF